A selection of T cell receptor beta chains follows, all from one sample in a study of blood T cell repertoires in COVID-19. Only in-frame clones appear in the TCRdb table, and some are missing; sequencing was by immunoSEQ multiplex PCR. The data show fewer than 150,000 clones, with 84% seen just once and 8% to 10% held by the top ten. The sequenced material came from peripheral blood. These receptors originate from a woman older than 75 in a cohort sampled during active or convalescent COVID-19. Both conserved end residues are part of each CDR3. The D gene is left open where the match is weak. Clone size is given for some rows only: seen once, a few or many times, or a class if the clone is expanded.

V,size,J,D,DNA,CDR3
TRBV28,-,TRBJ2-7,TRBD2,TGTGCCACCGAGACTAGCGGGGGCCTCTACTACGAGCAGTACTTC,CATETSGGLYYEQYF
TRBV11-1,-,TRBJ2-2,-,TGTGCCAGCAGCTTATTACAGGTTGACACCGGGGAGCTGTTTTTT,CASSLLQVDTGELFF
TRBV28,-,TRBJ1-6,TRBD1,TGTGCCAGCGCCATACAGGGGGGTTCACCCCTCCACTTT,CASAIQGGSPLHF
TRBV2,-,TRBJ1-4,-,TGTGCCAGCAGTGTCGGTGAAAAACTGTTTTTT,CASSVGEKLFF
TRBV6-1,-,TRBJ2-7,TRBD1,TGTGCCAGCAGTGAAGCGCCTCGGACAGGGTACCACGAGCAGTACTTC,CASSEAPRTGYHEQYF
TRBV5-4,-,TRBJ1-6,-,TGTGCCAGCAGCCATCCGGGAGGACAAAATTCACCCCTCCACTTT,CASSHPGGQNSPLHF
TRBV6-6,-,TRBJ2-1,TRBD2,TGTGCCAGCAGTTACTCTAGCGGGGGTTCCTACAATGAGCAGTTCTTC,CASSYSSGGSYNEQFF
TRBV7-2,-,TRBJ2-7,TRBD1,TGTGCCAGCAGCTTAGTTCCAGGGGGCGGCTACGAGCAGTACTTC,CASSLVPGGGYEQYF
TRBV18,-,TRBJ2-2,TRBD1,TGTGCCAGCTCGGCTGGGACAGGCGACACCGGGGAGCTGTTTTTT,CASSAGTGDTGELFF
TRBV5-5,-,TRBJ1-1,-,TGTGCCAGCAGCTTGGGTCTTCTAGCTTTCTTT,CASSLGLLAFF
TRBV11-2,-,TRBJ1-2,-,TGTGCCAGCTTCCTTTGTGGGGAATTGAGGGCGGCTAACTATGGCTACACCTTC,CASFLCGELRAANYGYTF
TRBV19,-,TRBJ1-2,TRBD1,TGTGCCAGTAGTTACTCTGGGACAGGGAGCGATGGCTACACCTTC,CASSYSGTGSDGYTF
TRBV5-1,-,TRBJ2-5,-,TGCGCCAGCAGCTTTACTGGGGGCGCTTCCCAAGAGACCCAGTACTTC,CASSFTGGASQETQYF
TRBV6-5,-,TRBJ1-1,TRBD1,TGTGCCAGCAGTTACAGGGGGCTCGGCACTGAAGCTTTCTTT,CASSYRGLGTEAFF
TRBV3-1/TRBV3-2,-,TRBJ1-1,-,TGTGCCAGCACCCGGGGGGGGGAAGGGAGCACTGAAGCTTTCTTT,CASTRGGEGSTEAFF
TRBV2,once,TRBJ2-1,TRBD2,TGTGCCAGCAGTGTCGAGCGGGGGGACTACAATGAGCAGTTCTTC,CASSVERGDYNEQFF
TRBV7-2,-,TRBJ1-2,-,TGTGCCAGCAGCCAAAAACTGCAGGGTGGCTACACCTTC,CASSQKLQGGYTF
TRBV7-2,-,TRBJ2-3,-,TGTGCCAGCAGCTTTGACACCACAGATACGCAGTATTTT,CASSFDTTDTQYF
TRBV9,few,TRBJ1-6,-,TGTGCCAGCAGGGGGCGTTCACCCCTCCACTTT,CASRGRSPLHF
TRBV5-4,-,TRBJ2-1,TRBD1,TGTGCCAGCAGCCCGGGGACAGTCACCTACAATGAGCAGTTCTTC,CASSPGTVTYNEQFF
TRBV6-2/TRBV6-3,-,TRBJ1-2,-,TGTGCCAGCAGTTACCCTCACGGGTTCGGGGACTATGGCTACACCTTC,CASSYPHGFGDYGYTF
TRBV28,-,TRBJ1-2,TRBD1,TGTGCCAGCAGTTTATTCAGGGGACAGGGAGGCTATGGCTACACCTTC,CASSLFRGQGGYGYTF
TRBV2,-,TRBJ1-2,-,TGTGCCAGCAGTGACAGGGCCTATGGCTACACCTTC,CASSDRAYGYTF
TRBV7-9,few,TRBJ2-4,TRBD2,TGTGCCAGCAGCTTAGTAGCTAGCGGGTTAGCCAAAAACATTCAGTACTTC,CASSLVASGLAKNIQYF